The 22 T cell receptor beta chains below all came from one sample that was sequenced in a study of radiation and T cells in renal cell carcinoma. Time point specified: baseline pretreatment blood. Stated treatment: 15 Gy SBRT to primary tumor, nephrectomy 4 weeks later. The assay was immunoSEQ multiplex PCR, and TCRdb's table has in-frame clones only and misses some. Here the sample spans 140,000 to 150,000 clones, about 85% being singletons. The material was blood, obtained from a patient whose treatment included radiotherapy and nephrectomy. These receptor sequences come from a woman aged 70 to 79 with renal cell carcinoma.

The chain combines TRBV19 with TRBJ2-3; 12 bases are a match to TRBD2. This CDR3 is 17 amino acids long. The J segment lost 0 bases and the V segment lost 3 bases, leaving 4 bases of the junction unmatched. Germline CDR1 is LNHDA and CDR2 is SQIVND (reference sequence). The CDR3 protein is CASSILGLAGSTDTQYF. In nucleotides, the CDR3 is TGTGCCAGTAGTATCCTCGGACTAGCGGGGAGCACAGATACGCAGTATTTT.

The chain links TRBV5-5 to TRBJ1-4, with D unclear. From germline, CDR1 is SGHKS and CDR2 YYEKEE (reference sequence). Trimming stripped 4 bases from V and 3 bases from J, with 7 bases between. CDR3 length equals 13 residues. The CDR3 nucleotides read TGTGCCAGCAGCGACGTCCCTAATGAAAAACTGTTTTTT. This sequence encodes CASSDVPNEKLFF.

This chain connects TRBV28 to TRBJ1-2, with 7 bases matching TRBD1. With V trimmed by 6 bases and J by 11 bases, 9 bases remained unmatched. Germline lookup yields CDR1 MDHEN and CDR2 SYDVKM. This CDR3 has 12 residues. CDR3 DNA sequence: TGTGCCAGCAGCTCCAACAGGGGAGCATACACCTTC. It translates to CASSSNRGAYTF.

This chain joins TRBV5-5 and TRBJ2-1; 11 positions match TRBD2. CDR3 size: 16 residues. Germline CDR1 reads SGHKS; CDR2 reads YYEKEE (reference sequence). The J segment lost 3 bases and the V segment lost 5 bases, leaving 7 bases of the junction unmatched. The CDR3 nucleotides read TGTGCCAGCAGGTCTAGCGGGGGGCCGGGCTACAATGAGCAGTTCTTC. Encoded protein: CASRSSGGPGYNEQFF.

V and J are TRBV19 and TRBJ1-5; TRBD1 matches at 10 bases. Germline V gene sequence: CDR1 LNHDA, CDR2 SQIVND (reference sequence). The length of the CDR3 is 16 residues. V shed 5 bases, J shed 3 bases, and the junction held 7 bases outside the gene matches. CDR3 in amino acids: CASSPQDRGDNQPQHF. For the CDR3, the DNA is TGTGCCAGTAGTCCCCAGGACAGGGGGGACAATCAGCCCCAGCATTTT.

The genes are TRBV11-2 and TRBJ2-3, with D hard to call. The CDR3 loop spans 11 amino acids. Trimming took off 5 bases at V and 3 bases at J, with 3 bases between the two ends. Germline loops: CDR1 SGHAT, CDR2 FQNNGV. The CDR3 DNA sequence: TGTGCCAGCAGCGTGACAGATACGCAGTATTTT. This codes for CASSVTDTQYF.

The rearrangement links TRBV9 to TRBJ1-1, with 7 bases identical to TRBD1. V shed 2 bases, J shed 2 bases, and the junction held 3 bases outside the gene matches. Germline lookup yields CDR1 SGDLS and CDR2 YYNGEE. This CDR3 is built from 14 residues. CDR3 in amino acids: CASSVGTANTEAFF. CDR3 DNA: TGTGCCAGCAGCGTCGGGACAGCCAACACTGAAGCTTTCTTT.

V gene TRBV28 combines with J gene TRBJ2-3; no reliable D call. V was pared by 6 bases and J by 3 bases, with 4 bases between. In germline, CDR1 is MDHEN, CDR2 SYDVKM. CDR3 length: 11 amino acids. The CDR3 sequence is CASRSTDTQYF. CDR3 nucleotide sequence: TGTGCCAGCAGGAGTACAGATACGCAGTATTTT.

This chain connects TRBV11-2 to TRBJ1-6, with TRBD1 as a possible D gene (6 bases). Germline V gene sequence: CDR1 SGHAT, CDR2 FQNNGV. The CDR3 is 18 residues long. The V gene lost 6 bases and the J gene lost 1 base, with 19 bases spanning the gap. The CDR3 loop reads CASRYSLQGGSYNSPLHF. The CDR3 DNA sequence: TGTGCCAGCAGATATAGCCTACAGGGAGGGTCCTATAATTCACCCCTCCACTTT.

The chain recombines TRBV5-4 with TRBJ1-2; no reliable D call. This CDR3 region has 15 residues. Germline lookup yields CDR1 SGHNT and CDR2 YYREEE (reference sequence). The V and J ends lost 0 bases and 7 bases respectively, with 16 bases between them. CDR3 nucleotide sequence: TGTGCCAGCAGCTTGGTTAGCGGAAGCCGGGCTGGCTACACCTTC. Its translation is CASSLVSGSRAGYTF.

The gene calls are TRBV5-1 and TRBJ1-1; 12 bases agree with TRBD1. V lost 6 bases and J lost 5; bases outside the gene matches: 11. CDR1 and CDR2 (germline): SGHRS, YFSETQ. The CDR3 loop spans 16 amino acids. The CDR3 DNA reads as TGCGCCAGCAAGCAGGGGACAGGGGGCCGAAGTACTGAAGCTTTCTTT. Residues: CASKQGTGGRSTEAFF.

V gene TRBV4-3 combines with J gene TRBJ1-2, with unresolved D. The germline gives CDR1 LGHNA, CDR2 YSLEER. Trimming left V 0 bases short and J 6 bases short, with 8 bases between. The CDR3 spans 13 residues. Here the CDR3 reads CASSQDRGNGYTF. The CDR3 nucleotides read TGCGCCAGCAGCCAAGATAGAGGGAATGGCTACACCTTC.

This clone was detected once. V gene TRBV28 combines with J gene TRBJ2-1; TRBD1 matches 10 bases. The CDR3 length is 16 residues. Germline values: CDR1 MDHEN, CDR2 SYDVKM. V shed 0 bases, J shed 7 bases, and the junction held 6 bases outside the gene matches. CDR3 residues: CASSLWGTGAENEQFF. The DNA of the CDR3 is TGTGCCAGCAGTTTATGGGGGACAGGGGCCGAGAATGAGCAGTTCTTC.

V gene TRBV2 combines with J gene TRBJ2-3; a weak D match, TRBD2 (7 bases). In germline, CDR1 is SNHLY, CDR2 FYNNEI. This CDR3 is 14 amino acids long. The CDR3 is CATLWGGPWDTQYF. The CDR3 DNA reads as TGTGCTACCCTTTGGGGGGGGCCATGGGATACGCAGTATTTT.

This chain uses TRBV7-2 with TRBJ2-7; D remains unclear. Trimming took off 4 bases at V and 5 bases at J, with 9 bases between the two ends. The CDR3 has 12 residues. CDR1 and CDR2 (germline): SGHTA, FQGNSA. This CDR3 reads CASSSYSDEQYF. Written as DNA, the CDR3 is TGTGCCAGCAGCTCTTACTCAGACGAGCAGTACTTC.

The chain recombines TRBV7-2 with TRBJ2-7; possibly TRBD1 or TRBD2 for D (5 bases each). Trimming shortened V by 2 bases and J by 5 bases, and 7 bases separated the two germline ends. This CDR3 is 12 amino acids long. Germline loops: CDR1 SGHTA, CDR2 FQGNSA. CDR3 DNA: TGTGCCAGCAGCTTATTGGGGGACGAGCAGTACTTC. It yields the protein CASSLLGDEQYF. Using reference TRBV7-2 and TRBJ2-7 for the parts outside the CDR3, the full variable domain is GAGVSQSPSNKVTEKGKDVELRCDPISGHTALYWYRQSLGQGLEFLIYFQGNSAPDKSGLPSDRFSAERTGGSVSTLTIQRTQQEDSAVYLCASSLLGDEQYFGPGTRLTVT.

The gene calls are TRBV11-3 and TRBJ2-5; the D is unclear. Trimming took off 3 bases at V and 2 bases at J, with 10 bases between the two ends. The CDR3 contains 14 residues. Germline V gives CDR1 SGHNT, CDR2 YENEEA. CDR3 residues: CASSFSPKQETQYF. CDR3 coding DNA: TGTGCCAGCAGCTTTAGTCCGAAGCAAGAGACCCAGTACTTC.

V gene TRBV19 combines with J gene TRBJ1-2, with 10 bases lining up with TRBD1. CDR1 and CDR2 from the germline V gene are LNHDA and SQIVND (reference sequence). V gave up 3 bases and J gave up 6 bases; unmatched junction bases: 7. The CDR3 covers 15 residues. The CDR3 here is CASSIGTGVLDGYTF. As DNA, the CDR3 is TGTGCCAGTAGTATTGGGACAGGGGTACTCGATGGCTACACCTTC.

The chain is built from TRBV28 and TRBJ1-2; 11 bases line up with TRBD1. This CDR3 region has 15 residues. The germline gives CDR1 MDHEN, CDR2 SYDVKM. The ends lost 2 bases at V and 8 bases at J; junction bases unmatched: 7. CDR3 in DNA: TGTGCCAGCAGTTTAGAATTCGGACAGGGGGCGGGCTACACCTTC. Protein sequence: CASSLEFGQGAGYTF.

The genes are TRBV28 and TRBJ2-7, with a weak D call TRBD1 (6 bases). V was pared by 3 bases and J by 9 bases, with 18 bases between. The CDR3 consists of 14 residues. The germline CDR1 and CDR2 sequences are MDHEN and SYDVKM. CDR3 region: CASSFLDRVYMQYF. CDR3 coding DNA: TGTGCCAGCAGTTTCCTGGACAGAGTATATATGCAGTACTTC.

CDR3: CASSQGGGPKNTDTQYF. The CDR3 nucleotides read TGCGCCAGCAGCCAGGGCGGGGGCCCAAAGAACACAGATACGCAGTATTTT. The rearrangement uses TRBV4-3 and TRBJ2-3, with D perhaps TRBD2 (7 bases). Trimming removed 3 bases from V and 2 bases from J, with 18 bases in between. CDR1 LGHNA and CDR2 YSLEER come from the germline V gene. The CDR3 contains 17 residues.

The CDR3 protein is CASSLTQGDAYEQYF. The CDR3 DNA reads TGCGCCAGCAGCTTGACGCAGGGGGACGCCTACGAGCAGTACTTC. The V gene is TRBV5-1, the J gene TRBJ2-7; 7 nucleotides line up with TRBD1. Germline assignment: CDR1 SGHRS and CDR2 YFSETQ. The CDR3 spans 15 residues. Germline trimming cut 1 base from V and 2 bases from J; bases unmatched to any gene: 6. Full variable domain (remainder filled in from reference TRBV5-1 and TRBJ2-7): KAGVTQTPRYLIKTRGQQVTLSCSPISGHRSVSWYQQTPGQGLQFLFEYFSETQRNKGNFPGRFSGRQFSNSRSEMNVSTLELGDSALYLCASSLTQGDAYEQYFGPGTRLTVT.